This TCR beta chain is drawn from a study of PD-1 blockade in classical Hodgkin lymphoma. Study-wide results and caveats: Complete responders showed a baseline diversity that resembled the diversity of newly diagnosed patients. Some patients started nivolumab under 1 year after ASCT, and they were excluded. The repertoire differences lack a defined cause, possibly disease activity or prior therapy. Newly diagnosed patients were reported to start with lower TCR diversity than healthy donors.

Libraries were prepared by immunoSEQ multiplex PCR; TCRdb keeps only in-frame clonotypes and omits some of them. The table lists 110,000 or so clones, 80% to 90% of them singletons. The germline CDR1 and CDR2 sequences are MDHEN and SYDVKM. CDR3 length equals 16 residues. Trimming at V came to 6 bases and at J to 2 bases, leaving 11 bases not matched to a gene. All patients experienced relapse after autologous stem cell transplantation, and brentuximab vedotin exposure was variable. Points on this clone: Its specificity is unknown.

This receptor was taken from a human donor with classical Hodgkin lymphoma. The sample consisted of peripheral blood mononuclear cells (PBMCs), taken before the second cycle of nivolumab. The chain links TRBV28 to TRBJ2-7, with 9 bases that match TRBD1. Here the CDR3 reads CASRVNSGTGTYEQYF. DNA of the CDR3: TGTGCCAGCAGAGTTAATTCCGGGACAGGGACCTACGAGCAGTACTTC.